This T cell receptor (beta chain) was recovered during a study of shared clonotypes between healthy human individuals. This clone has a handful of counts. Naive CD4+ cells were CD45RA-selected; the remaining cells were memory. Generated by immunoSEQ multiplex PCR, the TCRdb table keeps only in-frame clones and is missing some. The data hold about 730,000 clones, with 55% to 75% observed a single time. The germline CDR1 and CDR2 sequences are SQVTM and ANQGSEA. The CDR3 length is 12 residues. Trimming took off 5 bases at V and 8 bases at J, with 13 bases between the two ends. Sequencing was carried out using memory CD4+ T cells sorted from blood. This sample's subset: CD45RA-negative fraction. This TCR derives from a woman aged 30 to 39 in good health. The V call is TRBV29-1, the J call TRBJ2-1; D is possibly TRBD1 (6 bases). CDR3 bases: TGCAGCGTTCGGACAGCCTCGGATGAGCAGTTCTTC. It is translated as CSVRTASDEQFF.